The text below deals with one T cell receptor (beta chain). Sequencing was performed with immunoSEQ multiplex PCR; in TCRdb, only in-frame clones are kept and a portion is missing. The data contain around 2,100,000 clones, 85% to 95% of them singletons. Naive-designated CD8 cells lacked CD45RO, were positively enriched for CCR7, and omitted terminally differentiated effector memory CD45RA+ cells. These data originate in a study of shared clonotypes between healthy human individuals. Sequenced: naive CD8+ T cells sorted from blood. The receptor's source is a man younger than 30 in good health.

The DNA of the CDR3 is TGTGCCAGCAGCCTGAACCAGGGTCCCAATCAGCCCCAGCATTTT. Amino acids: CASSLNQGPNQPQHF. The chain is built from TRBV6-5 and TRBJ1-5; perhaps TRBD1 as D (5 bases). V shed 6 bases and J shed 3 bases, with 15 bases lying between them. Germline assignment: CDR1 MNHEY and CDR2 SVGAGI. The CDR3 totals 15 residues.